This T cell receptor beta chain was sequenced in a study of OX40 agonist ivuxolimab in advanced cancers. The wider study: Partial responses occurred in Three dose-escalation patients, one with hepatocellular carcinoma and two with cutaneous melanoma.

Clones were read by immunoSEQ multiplex PCR, and TCRdb kept only the in-frame ones, dropping some. The sample holds 72,000 or so clones; 70% to 85% are singletons and the top ten take around 0.48%. Drawing of blood for sampling happened at baseline, at cycle 4 day 1, and at cycle 7 day 1. In the case of this clone: The antigen remains unidentified.

Overall study results and limits: The authors did not determine the antigen specificity of the expanded peripheral T cells. With doses of 0.1 to 3.0 mg/kg, CD4+ and CD8+ blood T cells had undergone clonal expansion by week 6.

The material was CD4+ or CD8+ T cells sorted from blood, obtained in a trial of the OX40 agonist ivuxolimab. This TCR derives from an adult with an advanced solid tumor such as melanoma, head and neck, liver or kidney cancer.

CDR3 coding DNA: TGTGCCAGTAGGGGGGACAGTCCCCGCACAGATACGCAGTATTTT. Encoded protein: CASRGDSPRTDTQYF. This chain uses TRBV19 with TRBJ2-3, with 7 bases lining up with TRBD1. The CDR3 sequence is 15 residues long. CDR1 LNHDA and CDR2 SQIVND come from the germline V gene (reference sequence). V trimming: 6 bases; J trimming: 1 base; junction bases outside the gene matches: 7.